Listed below are T cell receptor beta chains from one sample, sequenced in a study of patients and donors after allogeneic stem cell transplantation. TCRdb used MiXCR to reprocess the RT-PCR reads, holding one entry per CDR3 protein. Among about 960,000 distinct CDR3 sequences listed, approximately 19% were seen once. What was sequenced was blood, either unsorted or a sorted T cell fraction (not recorded which). The receptors originated from a human donor who was either an allogeneic HSCT recipient or a stem cell or donor lymphocyte infusion donor (not recorded which). It is not recorded whose cells these are; they may come from a transplant donor. The CDR3 runs from the conserved cysteine through the conserved F or W. The D gene is left open where the match is weak. Size is omitted from some rows. Given values are once, few, many or a class for expanded clones.

abundance,d_gene,v_gene,j_gene,CDR3nt,CDR3aa
few,-,TRBV5-1,TRBJ2-1,TGCGCCACCGCGGAAAACTACGTTGGCGAGCAGTTCTTC,CATAENYVGEQFF
-,TRBD1,TRBV3-1,TRBJ1-4,TGTGCCAGCAGCCAACGGACAGGGGTCGAAAAACTGTTTTTT,CASSQRTGVEKLFF
-,-,TRBV7-9,TRBJ2-7,TGTGCCAGCAGCATTTACAGGGATGGGCTCTTGGGCGAGCAGTACTTC,CASSIYRDGLLGEQYF
many,-,TRBV7-9,TRBJ1-5,TGTGCCAGCAGCGTAGACAGTAGCAATCAGCCCCAGCATTTT,CASSVDSSNQPQHF
-,-,TRBV5-5,TRBJ2-2,TGTGCCAGCAGCTTGGTAGTAGGGGGTGCCACCGGGGAGCTGTTTTTT,CASSLVVGGATGELFF
many,-,TRBV5-1,TRBJ1-1,TGCGCCAGCAGCTTGGACGTTACGGGCACTGAAGCTTTCTTT,CASSLDVTGTEAFF
many,-,TRBV5-1,TRBJ1-1,TGCGCCAGCAGCTTGGTTCGGGGGATTGAAGCTTTCTTT,CASSLVRGIEAFF
-,-,TRBV12-3/TRBV12-4,TRBJ1-4,TGTGCCAGCAGTTTACTGACCACAACTAATGAAAAACTGTTTTTT,CASSLLTTTNEKLFF
few,-,TRBV20-1,TRBJ2-5,TGCAGTGCTATTGGCGCGACTGATCAAGAGACCCAGTACTTC,CSAIGATDQETQYF
-,-,TRBV20-1,TRBJ2-1,TGCAGCCTAACGAAGCAGGCCTGGGATGAGCAGTTCTTC,CSLTKQAWDEQFF
once,-,TRBV2,TRBJ1-2,TGTGCCAGCAGCGATGACTCGACCTATGGCTACACCTTC,CASSDDSTYGYTF
few,-,TRBV3-1,TRBJ1-3,TGTGCCAGCAGCCCGAAAAGCTCTGGAAACACCATATATTTT,CASSPKSSGNTIYF
-,-,TRBV11-2,TRBJ1-3,TGTGCCAGCAGCTTAGGTCCCAGAGACGGAAACACCATATATTTT,CASSLGPRDGNTIYF
-,-,TRBV9,TRBJ1-3,TGTGCCAGCAGCGTAAGGGGTGGGGAGGCGGGATCAATGACCTCTGGAAACACCATATATTTT,CASSVRGGEAGSMTSGNTIYF
-,-,TRBV24-1,TRBJ2-7,TGTGCCACCAGTGATTTCACGTCTGAGCAGTACTTC,CATSDFTSEQYF
-,-,TRBV2,TRBJ2-1,TGTGCCAGCAGTGACGGCGGGGCCCTCTACAATGAGCAGTTCTTC,CASSDGGALYNEQFF
-,TRBD2,TRBV20-1,TRBJ2-1,TGCAGTGCTAGAGTTACTAGCGGAGCCTACAATGAGCAGTTCTTC,CSARVTSGAYNEQFF
many,TRBD2,TRBV24-1,TRBJ2-3,TGTGCCACCAGTGATGCCCTGACTAGCGGGAGGGCCGTCGACACGCAGTATTTT,CATSDALTSGRAVDTQYF
-,TRBD2,TRBV5-1,TRBJ2-7,TGCGCCAGCAGCCTCACTAGCGGGAGGGCCATTGGCTACGAGCAGTACTTC,CASSLTSGRAIGYEQYF
many,TRBD1,TRBV5-1,TRBJ2-7,TGCGCCAGCAGCTTCGGGACAGAGGTCTACGAGCAGTACTTC,CASSFGTEVYEQYF
-,-,TRBV20-1,TRBJ2-7,TGCAGTGCTAGATATCAGGGTTACGAGCAGTACTTC,CSARYQGYEQYF
few,-,TRBV5-5,TRBJ2-2,TGTGCCAGCAGCTTGGGTGCCCACCCACAACCCGGGGAGCTGTTTTTT,CASSLGAHPQPGELFF
-,-,TRBV5-1,TRBJ2-1,TGCGCCAGCAGCTTTAGCACTGAGCAGTTCTTC,CASSFSTEQFF
few,-,TRBV5-1,TRBJ2-3,TGCGCCAGCAGCTTCCTCCCCCGAGCGACAGATACGCAGTATTTT,CASSFLPRATDTQYF
few,TRBD2,TRBV7-9,TRBJ2-1,TGTGCCAGCAGCCCGGGGGGACTAGCGGGAAAATACAATGAGCAGTTCTTC,CASSPGGLAGKYNEQFF
few,-,TRBV20-1,TRBJ1-2,TGCAGTGCTAGAGGGGACGCCAGCTTTACTAACTATGGCTACACCTTC,CSARGDASFTNYGYTF
few,TRBD1,TRBV30,TRBJ1-1,TGTGCCTGGAGTGGGTGGGACAGGGGGCGAAGGATCAGCACTGAAGCTTTCTTT,CAWSGWDRGRRISTEAFF
-,TRBD1,TRBV4-2,TRBJ1-2,TGTGCCAGCAGCCAGCGGACAGGGGATGGGGGCTACACCTTC,CASSQRTGDGGYTF
many,-,TRBV10-3,TRBJ2-7,TGTGCCATCAGTGTAAACTCCGAGCAGTACTTC,CAISVNSEQYF
many,TRBD1,TRBV28,TRBJ1-2,TGTGCCAGCAGCTACAGGGGGATCTATGGCTACACCTTC,CASSYRGIYGYTF
-,TRBD1,TRBV6-1,TRBJ2-7,TGTGCCAGCAGCGAATACAGGGGTCCCTACGAGCAGTACTTC,CASSEYRGPYEQYF
-,-,TRBV24-1,TRBJ2-3,TGTGCCACCAGTGATTTAACTAGTTTGGGGAGCACAGATACGCAGTATTTT,CATSDLTSLGSTDTQYF
few,-,TRBV6-5,TRBJ1-2,TGTGCCAGCAGTTACTCGGGGCCCCTCTATGGCTACACCTTC,CASSYSGPLYGYTF
-,-,TRBV24-1,TRBJ2-1,TGTGCCACCAGTGTTCGAAGGGGGACCGAGCAGTTCTTC,CATSVRRGTEQFF
few,TRBD2,TRBV6-2/TRBV6-3,TRBJ2-3,TGTGCCAGCAGTCGGGGAAAGCGGGGGATAACAGATACGCAGTATTTT,CASSRGKRGITDTQYF
few,TRBD2,TRBV7-2,TRBJ2-2,TGTGCCAGCAGCAATAGCGGGGGGGCCTACACCGGGGAGCTGTTTTTT,CASSNSGGAYTGELFF
-,-,TRBV18,TRBJ1-5,TGTGCCAGCTCACCACGGGTCAGAAGTAATCAGCCCCAGCATTTT,CASSPRVRSNQPQHF
-,-,TRBV5-6,TRBJ2-1,TGTGCCAGCAGCTTGGAGGGGGTTTTGGGGCAGTTCTTC,CASSLEGVLGQFF
-,-,TRBV5-1,TRBJ2-1,TGCGCCAGCACCCCTCTTGGGGGTAGCTCCTACAATGAGCAGTTCTTC,CASTPLGGSSYNEQFF
few,TRBD2,TRBV7-7,TRBJ2-2,TGTGCCAGCAGCCCATTTCCGCGGGAGGGGGAGCTGTTTTTT,CASSPFPREGELFF
-,-,TRBV14,TRBJ2-2,TGTGCCAGCAGCGCAATTCTAGGGCGGAACACCGGGGAGCTGTTTTTT,CASSAILGRNTGELFF
-,TRBD1,TRBV20-1,TRBJ1-2,TGCAGTGCTCCGGACAGGCTGCAGATCTATGGCTACACCTTC,CSAPDRLQIYGYTF
few,-,TRBV12-3/TRBV12-4,TRBJ2-4,TGTGCCAGCAGTCCCAGCCCCGAGCGGCTACTAGCCAAAAACATTCAGTACTTC,CASSPSPERLLAKNIQYF
few,-,TRBV20-1,TRBJ1-1,TGCAGTGCTAGGTACCGGGGGAACACTGAAGCTTTCTTT,CSARYRGNTEAFF
many,TRBD1,TRBV6-1,TRBJ2-3,TGTGCCAGCAGCGGCGGGACAGGGGACACAGATACGCAGTATTTT,CASSGGTGDTDTQYF
-,-,TRBV7-8,TRBJ2-7,TGTGCCAGCAGCTTCGGCGCAACTAGGGAGGAGCAGTACTTC,CASSFGATREEQYF
-,-,TRBV5-6,TRBJ2-1,TGTGCCAGCAACATGTTAGCGGAGGTCTACAATGAGCAGTTCTTC,CASNMLAEVYNEQFF
many,-,TRBV20-1,TRBJ1-5,TGCAGTGCTAGACAGGGTTATGGCCCCCAGCATTTT,CSARQGYGPQHF
-,-,TRBV2,TRBJ1-1,TGTGCCAGCAGTGAAGCCAGCGGGGCTTTCTTT,CASSEASGAFF
-,TRBD2,TRBV5-6,TRBJ2-5,TGTGCCAGCAGCTTGGTAGGGACTACACAAGAGACCCAGTACTTC,CASSLVGTTQETQYF
-,TRBD2,TRBV20-1,TRBJ2-7,TGCAGTGCTAGGTCTTCCGGGACTAGCGGGAGGTCGAGCTCCTACGAGCAGTACTTC,CSARSSGTSGRSSSYEQYF
-,TRBD1,TRBV11-1,TRBJ2-7,TGTGCCAGCAGCCCCGAGAGCTTCCGGACAGGGCAGGGCTACGAGCAGTACTTC,CASSPESFRTGQGYEQYF
few,-,TRBV20-1,TRBJ2-3,TGCAGTGCTAGCGGACCCACAGATACGCAGTATTTT,CSASGPTDTQYF
few,TRBD1,TRBV24-1,TRBJ2-1,TGTGCCGCCGCGGGACAGGCCCTTGGTGAGCAGTTCTTC,CAAAGQALGEQFF
few,-,TRBV2,TRBJ2-1,TGTGCCAGCCGGCAGGAAAGTGAGCAGTTCTTC,CASRQESEQFF
-,-,TRBV20-1,TRBJ2-7,TGCAGTGCTAGAGTGTTGGGTTTCGGCTACGAGCAGTACTTC,CSARVLGFGYEQYF
-,TRBD1,TRBV12-3/TRBV12-4,TRBJ1-3,TGTGCCAGCAGTTTAGGGGGGACAGGGGCAAGAAACACCATATATTTT,CASSLGGTGARNTIYF
-,-,TRBV29-1,TRBJ1-1,TGCAGCGTTGAGGGGGTTCAGGACACTGAAGCTTTCTTT,CSVEGVQDTEAFF